The clone carrying this T cell receptor (beta chain) was counted at least ten times. Deletions cut 4 bases from V and 11 bases from J, with 14 bases between. This CDR3 is built from 11 residues. In germline, CDR1 is GTSNPN, CDR2 SVGIG (reference sequence). Pregnancy or lactation, uncontrolled infections and other autoimmune diseases were grounds for excluding patients. The sample originates from a study of Graves' ophthalmopathy and Graves' hyperthyroidism. Scientists amplified the TCR beta CDR3 regions from RNA transcripts. RT-PCR in the first round used HTBI primers; a second-round multiplex PCR followed. TCRdb processed the multiplex PCR reads anew with MiXCR; each CDR3 protein has one entry. The sample comprises 200,000 to 250,000 distinct CDR3 sequences, roughly 21% of which are singletons, and roughly 42% rests with the top ten.

The receptor comes from a woman between 45 and 65 years old with Graves' ophthalmopathy. What was sequenced was peripheral blood. J is TRBJ1-1 and V is TRBV30; D is unresolved. The CDR3 bases are TGTGCCTGGACCGGTGCCTTATCGGCTTTCTTT. It codes for CAWTGALSAFF.